Below, 24 T cell receptor beta chains from the same sample are listed, as sequenced in a study of radiation and T cells in renal cell carcinoma (dated by TCRdb to between 2020 and 2021). The time point label here, explained by the study, means: baseline pretreatment blood. The intended sense of this specimen's treatment or condition label: 15 Gy SBRT to primary tumor, nephrectomy 4 weeks later. The library relied on the immunoSEQ multiplex PCR assay. TCRdb mirrors the immuneACCESS table, restricted to in-frame sequences. Some clones are absent from its copies; in checked studies, under half trace to an unresolved V gene, and the reason for the others is unknown. The sample contains about 140,000 clones, 75% to 90% of them found a single time. Roughly 23% of the sample is in the top ten clones. The sequenced sample was blood, obtained from a patient whose treatment included radiotherapy and nephrectomy. The receptors originated from a woman between 45 and 60 years old with renal cell carcinoma.

CDR3 loop: CASRTGPNTEAFF. The CDR3 DNA follows: TGTGCCAGCAGGACAGGGCCGAACACTGAAGCTTTCTTT. The chain carries TRBV27 and TRBJ1-1, with TRBD1 matching over 7 bases. This CDR3 comprises 13 residues. Per germline, CDR1 MNHEY and CDR2 SMNVEV (reference sequence). V shed 6 bases, J shed 1 base, and the junction held 2 bases outside the gene matches.

About this clone itself: Its ends do not fully match the called genes, so a read error is possible. The rearrangement uses TRBV4-1 and TRBJ2-2, with 10 bases aligning to TRBD2. Germline assignment: CDR1 MGHRA and CDR2 YSYEKL. The CDR3 is 16 residues long. The CDR3 nucleotides are TGCGCCAGCAACCAAGGACTAGCGGAGAACACCGGGGAGCTGTTTTTT. Translated, it gives CASNQGLAENTGELFF.

This clone occurred once. The chain employs TRBV11-3 and TRBJ1-2; 7 positions match TRBD1. This CDR3 has 15 amino acids. The V segment lost 7 bases and the J segment 7 bases; nucleotides outside the gene matches: 15. CDR1 is SGHNT, CDR2 YENEEA, per germline. CDR3 bases: TGTGCCAGCACAAAAGGGGACTCAGGGGGTTTTGGCTACACCTTC. Protein sequence: CASTKGDSGGFGYTF.

This chain links TRBV29-1 with TRBJ1-3; no firm D call. The CDR3 is made up of 12 amino acids. Trimming cost V 3 bases and J 0 bases, with 3 bases left between them. CDR1 SQVTM and CDR2 ANQGSEA come from the germline V gene. CDR3 sequence: CSVEFSGNTIYF. Written as DNA, the CDR3 is TGCAGCGTTGAGTTCTCTGGAAACACCATATATTTT.

This chain joins TRBV5-1 and TRBJ2-5, with 9 bases identical to TRBD2. Unmatched junction bases numbered 7, after V lost 2 bases and J lost 5 bases. The length of the CDR3 is 15 residues. Looked up from germline, CDR1 is SGHRS and CDR2 is YFSETQ. For the CDR3, the DNA is TGCGCCAGCAGCTTAACAAGCGGGGGGAGTGAGACCCAGTACTTC. This translates into CASSLTSGGSETQYF. Full variable domain (rest looked up from reference TRBV5-1 and TRBJ2-5): KAGVTQTPRYLIKTRGQQVTLSCSPISGHRSVSWYQQTPGQGLQFLFEYFSETQRNKGNFPGRFSGRQFSNSRSEMNVSTLELGDSALYLCASSLTSGGSETQYFGPGTRLLVL.

This sequence joins TRBV5-4 and TRBJ2-3; 9 bases match TRBD2. J lost 6 bases, V lost 3 bases, and 17 bases had no gene match. Germline V gene data show CDR1 as SGHNT and CDR2 as YYREEE (reference sequence). There are 18 residues in the CDR3. The CDR3 loop reads CASSSKVGGGGFEDTQYF. The CDR3 bases are TGTGCCAGCAGCTCAAAGGTCGGCGGGGGGGGTTTTGAGGATACGCAGTATTTT.

This chain links TRBV30 with TRBJ1-5; D perhaps matches TRBD1 (5 bases). The CDR3 consists of 18 residues. In germline, CDR1 is GTSNPN, CDR2 SVGIG (reference sequence). With 1 base removed from V and 0 bases from J, the gap between germline ends came to 19 bases. The chain's CDR3 is CAWSGRAEGAYSNQPQHF. The CDR3 DNA sequence: TGTGCCTGGAGTGGCAGGGCCGAAGGGGCTTATAGCAATCAGCCCCAGCATTTT. Full variable domain (remainder filled in from reference TRBV30 and TRBJ1-5): SQTIHQWPATLVQPVGSPLSLECTVEGTSNPNLYWYRQAAGRGLQLLFYSVGIGQISSEVPQNLSASRPQDRQFILSSKKLLLSDSGFYLCAWSGRAEGAYSNQPQHFGDGTRLSIL.

This chain joins TRBV7-7 and TRBJ1-4; D is unresolved. The CDR3 length is 14 residues. Trimming left V 5 bases short and J 0 bases short, with 7 bases between. Germline CDR1 SSHAT, CDR2 FNYEAQ (reference sequence). CDR3 DNA sequence: TGTGCCAGCAGCCCCATCGCAACTAATGAAAAACTGTTTTTT. Protein: CASSPIATNEKLFF. Using reference TRBV7-7 and TRBJ1-4 for the parts outside the CDR3, the full variable domain is GAGVSQSPRYKVTKRGQDVTLRCDPISSHATLYWYQQALGQGPEFLTYFNYEAQPDKSGLPSDRFSAERPEGSISTLTIQRTEQRDSAMYRCASSPIATNEKLFFGSGTQLSVL.

This clone was detected a few times. The J gene is TRBJ1-4, the V gene TRBV2; 7 nucleotides agree with TRBD1. The germline CDR1 and CDR2 sequences are SNHLY and FYNNEI. The junction had 5 bases not matched to a gene; V was cut back by 6 bases and J by 4 bases. The CDR3 has 14 amino acids. CDR3 nucleotides: TGTGCCAGCAGAGCCGGGACAGTTAATGAAAAACTGTTTTTT. Translated, it gives CASRAGTVNEKLFF.

The chain recombines TRBV5-1 with TRBJ2-5; D not resolved. The CDR3 runs 13 residues. V was clipped by 0 bases and J by 2 bases, with 5 bases between them. CDR1 and CDR2 from the germline V gene are SGHRS and YFSETQ. The CDR3: CASSLAQQETQYF. The CDR3, as DNA: TGCGCCAGCAGCTTGGCACAGCAAGAGACCCAGTACTTC.

The chain couples TRBV6-5 to TRBJ1-2; D gene unclear. This CDR3 region has 14 residues. V lost 5 bases, J lost 0 bases, and 10 bases lay in between. In germline, CDR1 is MNHEY, CDR2 SVGAGI. The CDR3 loop reads CASSTTGANYGYTF. The CDR3 DNA is TGTGCCAGCAGTACGACGGGAGCTAACTATGGCTACACCTTC.

The V call is TRBV29-1, the J call TRBJ2-1; the D call may be TRBD1 or TRBD2 (5 bases each). Germline V gene sequence: CDR1 SQVTM, CDR2 ANQGSEA. The CDR3 contains 16 residues. V lost 2 bases and J lost 8, with 22 bases in between. CDR3 nucleotides: TGCAGCGTTGAACGGGACCGGGACCTCAACGCTGATGAGCAGTTCTTC. Protein product: CSVERDRDLNADEQFF.

This sequence joins TRBV6-5 and TRBJ1-1; a possible D gene is TRBD1 (6 bases). The length of the CDR3 is 15 residues. Germline V gene data show CDR1 as MNHEY and CDR2 as SVGAGI. Trimming left V 5 bases short and J 4 bases short, with 17 bases between. The CDR3 bases are TGTGCCAGCAGTACCCCAACAGGGCGAGGCACTGAAGCTTTCTTT. Protein sequence: CASSTPTGRGTEAFF.

The table lists this clone with a count of one. This rearrangement joins TRBV4-1 to TRBJ2-3; 11 bases match TRBD2. CDR3 length: 19 amino acids. The V gene's germline CDR1 is MGHRA and CDR2 YSYEKL. Unmatched junction bases numbered 14, after V lost 4 bases and J lost 2 bases. DNA for the CDR3: TGCGCCAGCAGCCCCGGACTAGCGGGCCTCACCTACCACACAGATACGCAGTATTTT. Translating gives CASSPGLAGLTYHTDTQYF.

This clone was seen only a few times. This sequence joins TRBV18 and TRBJ1-5; D is undetermined. The CDR3 covers 12 residues. Trimming cost V 0 bases and J 4 bases, with 1 base left between them. The germline CDR1 and CDR2 sequences are KGHSH and LQKENI. CDR3 DNA: TGTGCCAGCTCACCACCGAATCAGCCCCAGCATTTT. This codes for CASSPPNQPQHF. The full variable domain, with the rest looked up from reference TRBV18 and TRBJ1-5, is NAGVMQNPRHLVRRRGQEARLRCSPMKGHSHVYWYRQLPEEGLKFMVYLQKENIIDESGMPKERFSAEFPKEGPSILRIQQVVRGDSAAYFCASSPPNQPQHFGDGTRLSIL.

In this sample, this clone turned up a few times. The V and J genes are TRBV2 and TRBJ1-6, with D perhaps matching TRBD1 (5 bases). Per germline, CDR1 SNHLY and CDR2 FYNNEI. Trimming shortened V by 7 bases and J by 10 bases, and 11 bases separated the two germline ends. The CDR3 is 12 amino acids. CDR3 nucleotides: TGTGCCAGCAACCCGCGGGACTCACCCCTCCACTTT. Translation: CASNPRDSPLHF.

This rearrangement joins TRBV7-2 to TRBJ2-1; D is perhaps TRBD2 (6 bases). Per the germline V gene, CDR1 is SGHTA and CDR2 is FQGNSA. The CDR3 length is 18 residues. Trimming removed 5 bases at V and 0 bases at J, with 20 bases between. CDR3 amino acids: CASSRLWGRYSSYNEQFF. The CDR3 nucleotides read TGTGCCAGCAGCCGCCTGTGGGGGAGGTATAGCTCCTACAATGAGCAGTTCTTC. Full variable domain (missing parts from reference TRBV7-2 and TRBJ2-1): GAGVSQSPSNKVTEKGKDVELRCDPISGHTALYWYRQSLGQGLEFLIYFQGNSAPDKSGLPSDRFSAERTGGSVSTLTIQRTQQEDSAVYLCASSRLWGRYSSYNEQFFGPGTRLTVL.

V is TRBV28 and J is TRBJ1-5; D possibly corresponds to TRBD1 (5 bases). The CDR3 runs to 14 residues. The germline V gene has CDR1 MDHEN and CDR2 SYDVKM. Trimming removed 6 bases at V and 0 bases at J, with 9 bases between. CDR3 sequence: CASRLDSSNQPQHF. CDR3 in DNA: TGTGCCAGCAGGCTTGACAGTAGCAATCAGCCCCAGCATTTT.

The CDR3 bases are TGTGCCAGCAGCGCTATGACGAAGAGGGATGAGCAGTTCTTC. Translated: CASSAMTKRDEQFF. The V and J genes are TRBV7-2 and TRBJ2-1; tentatively, D is TRBD2 (5 bases). This CDR3 comprises 14 residues. Between the trimmed V and J ends, which lost 5 bases and 8 bases, there was a span of 16 bases. The V gene's germline CDR1 is SGHTA and CDR2 FQGNSA.

This chain links TRBV5-6 with TRBJ1-2, with D possibly being TRBD1 (6 bases). The CDR3 is 15 residues long. V was clipped by 0 bases and J by 8 bases, with 17 bases between them. The germline V gene has CDR1 SGHDT and CDR2 YYEEEE. The CDR3: CASSLAVLGAEGYTF. The CDR3 bases are TGTGCCAGCAGCTTGGCGGTTTTGGGGGCCGAAGGCTACACCTTC. Variable domain in full (rest from reference TRBV5-6 and TRBJ1-2): DAGVTQSPTHLIKTRGQQVTLRCSPKSGHDTVSWYQQALGQGPQFIFQYYEEEERQRGNFPDRFSGHQFPNYSSELNVNALLLGDSALYLCASSLAVLGAEGYTFGSGTRLTVV.

V usage is TRBV5-8 and J usage is TRBJ2-7; perhaps TRBD1 as D (6 bases). Germline values: CDR1 SGHTS, CDR2 YDEGEE. The CDR3 runs 13 residues. V lost 1 base to trimming and J lost 1 base, with 6 bases between them. CDR3 amino acids: CASSLTGSYEQYF. CDR3 DNA sequence: TGTGCCAGCAGCTTGACAGGGTCCTACGAGCAGTACTTC. The entire variable domain, with the rest obtained from reference TRBV5-8 and TRBJ2-7, is as follows: EAGVTQSPTHLIKTRGQQATLRCSPISGHTSVYWYQQALGLGLQFLLWYDEGEERNRGNFPPRFSGRQFPNYSSELNVNALELEDSALYLCASSLTGSYEQYFGPGTRLTVT.

This clone appeared once. V is TRBV5-1 and J is TRBJ2-5, with D perhaps matching TRBD2 (7 bases). The CDR3 totals 14 residues. V shed 9 bases and J shed 5 bases, with 20 bases lying between them. Per germline, CDR1 SGHRS and CDR2 YFSETQ. The DNA for the CDR3 is TGCGCCACCTCGGGGGGCCGAGTGTGGGAGACCCAGTACTTC. Its protein is CATSGGRVWETQYF.

The chain is built from TRBV7-6 and TRBJ2-5; no clear D gene. Germline V gene lookup returns CDR1 SGHVS and CDR2 FNYEAQ. CDR3 length: 13 residues. V dropped 1 base and J dropped 5 bases, with 8 bases sitting between them. The CDR3 protein is CASSLVGSETQYF. For the CDR3, the DNA is TGTGCCAGCAGCTTAGTAGGTTCGGAGACCCAGTACTTC.

As DNA, the CDR3 is TGTGCCATCAGTGATAGACGGAGCGAGAATGGCTACACCTTC. Its protein product is CAISDRRSENGYTF. This chain connects TRBV10-3 to TRBJ1-2, with unresolved D. V was clipped by 3 bases and J by 6 bases, with 14 bases between them. CDR3 size: 14 residues. Germline V CDR1 and CDR2: ENHRY, SYGVKD.